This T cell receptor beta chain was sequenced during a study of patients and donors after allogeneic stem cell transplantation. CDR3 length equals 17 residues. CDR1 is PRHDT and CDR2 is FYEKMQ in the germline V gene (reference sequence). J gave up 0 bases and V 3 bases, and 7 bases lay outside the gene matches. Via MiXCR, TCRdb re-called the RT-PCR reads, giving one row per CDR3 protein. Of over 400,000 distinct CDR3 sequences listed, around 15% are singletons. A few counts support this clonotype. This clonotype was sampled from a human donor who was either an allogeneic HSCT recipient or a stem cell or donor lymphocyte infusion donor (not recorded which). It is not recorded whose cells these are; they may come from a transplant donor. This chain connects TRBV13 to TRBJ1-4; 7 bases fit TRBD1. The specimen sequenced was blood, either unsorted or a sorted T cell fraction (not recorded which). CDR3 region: CASSFQGGIATNEKLFF. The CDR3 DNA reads TGTGCCAGCAGCTTCCAGGGGGGAATTGCAACTAATGAAAAACTGTTTTTT. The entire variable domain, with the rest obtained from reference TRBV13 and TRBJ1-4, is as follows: AAGVIQSPRHLIKEKRETATLKCYPIPRHDTVYWYQQGPGQDPQFLISFYEKMQSDKGSIPDRFSAQQFSDYHSELNMSSLELGDSALYFCASSFQGGIATNEKLFFGSGTQLSVL.